This TCR beta chain stems from a study of shared clonotypes between healthy human individuals. Naive CD8 cells lacked CD45RO, underwent positive selection for CCR7 and left out terminally differentiated effector memory CD45RA+ cells. The method was immunoSEQ multiplex PCR; TCRdb's version includes in-frame clones alone and lacks a portion of them. The sample has about 610,000 clones, approximately 96% seen once. The CDR3 extends over 14 amino acids. V shed 5 bases and J shed 5 bases, with 16 bases lying between them. Per germline, CDR1 PRHDT and CDR2 FYEKMQ (reference sequence). What was sequenced was naive CD8+ T cells sorted from blood. The source is a woman aged 30 to 39 in good health. V usage is TRBV13 and J usage is TRBJ2-7, with a possible D match to TRBD2 (6 bases). As DNA, the CDR3 is TGTGCCAGCAGCCCCCTCGGGGAGGACGACGAGCAGTACTTC. This encodes CASSPLGEDDEQYF.